This TCR beta chain is from a study of control samples from healthy donors and cancer patients. The repertoire was sequenced with immunoSEQ multiplex PCR; TCRdb's copy has only in-frame clones and lacks some. The sample comprises 160,000 or so clones, 85% to 95% of which are singletons, and over 2% rests with the top ten. This clone has only one observation. The CDR3 consists of 13 residues. V was pared by 6 bases and J by 5 bases, with 13 bases between. Input material: blood. This sequence originates from a man in his fifties in good health. V and J are TRBV12-3 or TRBV12-4 and TRBJ1-1; no definite D call. CDR3 sequence: CASRNSGRTEAFF. The CDR3 DNA is TGTGCCAGCAGAAATAGCGGGCGTACTGAAGCTTTCTTT.